This entry features one T cell receptor (beta chain) sequence. Antigen specificity is unknown. Each sample yielded at least 6 million isolated PBMCs. This entry comes from a study of blood T cells in healthy people across ages. Study-wide results and caveats: Higher diversity, along with more naive CD4+ cells, distinguished long-lived donors from aged donors. Age brought a roughly linear fall in TCR beta diversity measured per million T cells.

This CDR3 has 14 residues. In germline, CDR1 is DFQATT, CDR2 SNEGSKA (reference sequence). With 6 bases removed from V and 7 bases from J, the gap between germline ends came to 22 bases. The authors ran a second PCR of about 6 to 11 cycles using a sample-barcoded 5' primer and a J-beta primer mix. TCRdb re-called the 5' RACE reads through MiXCR, storing one row per CDR3 protein. The table includes 1.6 million or so distinct CDR3 sequences, roughly 30% detected once. The sample was blood. The sequence was obtained from a woman under 40 in good health. V gene TRBV20-1 combines with J gene TRBJ2-7; perhaps D is TRBD1 or TRBD2 (6 bases each). The DNA of the CDR3 is TGCAGTGCGCGTACAGGGACCTCGGCGGGGGAGCAGTACTTC. Protein: CSARTGTSAGEQYF.